The 26 T cell receptor beta chains given below trace back to one sample, sequenced in a study of T cells in tumors after PD-1 blockade. Profiled with immunoSEQ multiplex PCR; TCRdb holds only in-frame clones, not every one. The profile shows roughly 15,000 clones, about 63% of them singletons. The sequences come from tumor tissue, collected after anti-PD-1 treatment. These receptors were obtained from a human donor with cutaneous squamous cell carcinoma.

V usage is TRBV5-5 and J usage is TRBJ2-3, with TRBD2 matching 10 bases. Germline V gene sequence: CDR1 SGHKS, CDR2 YYEKEE (reference sequence). This CDR3 is 16 amino acids long. The ends lost 4 bases at V and 6 bases at J; junction bases unmatched: 11. The chain's CDR3 is CASSKQAGGQQDTQYF. The CDR3 DNA sequence: TGTGCCAGCAGCAAACAAGCGGGGGGGCAACAGGATACGCAGTATTTT.

J is TRBJ2-7 and V is TRBV14, with 12 bases lining up with TRBD1. Germline CDR1 and CDR2: SGHDN and FVKESK. Germline trimming cut 5 bases from V and 7 bases from J; bases unmatched to any gene: 9. This CDR3 is 15 amino acids long. The CDR3 nucleotides are TGTGCCAGCAGCTCGGGACAGGGGGCGGTTGAGGAGCAGTACTTC. This codes for CASSSGQGAVEEQYF.

This clone was found a few times. V and J are TRBV30 and TRBJ2-1; no firm D call. V was shortened by 2 bases and J by 8 bases, with 10 bases between the two germline ends. Germline V gene sequence: CDR1 GTSNPN, CDR2 SVGIG (reference sequence). This CDR3 is 12 amino acids long. The CDR3 protein is CAWSRTGHEQFF. CDR3 in DNA: TGTGCCTGGAGTAGGACGGGCCATGAGCAGTTCTTC.

This clone is judged medium-sized. This chain links TRBV19 with TRBJ2-7; TRBD2 matches at 9 bases. From germline, CDR1 is LNHDA and CDR2 SQIVND (reference sequence). This CDR3 has 14 residues. V lost 6 bases, J lost 5 bases, and 8 bases stayed unmatched. CDR3 amino acids: CASSRLADRHEQYF. In nucleotides, the CDR3 is TGTGCCAGTAGCCGACTAGCGGACCGCCACGAGCAGTACTTC.

V usage is TRBV7-2 and J usage is TRBJ2-5; 7 positions match TRBD1. This CDR3 is built from 15 residues. V gave up 5 bases and J gave up 2 bases; unmatched junction bases: 8. Germline CDR1 reads SGHTA; CDR2 reads FQGNSA. In nucleotides, the CDR3 is TGTGCCAGCAGCCGTTTGGGACAGAGACAAGAGACCCAGTACTTC. Amino acids: CASSRLGQRQETQYF.

The V and J genes are TRBV5-1 and TRBJ2-7; D unresolved. The germline CDR1 and CDR2 sequences are SGHRS and YFSETQ. The V and J ends lost 0 bases and 2 bases respectively, with 12 bases between them. CDR3 length: 15 residues. The CDR3 spells CASSLDPQVAYEQYF. Here the CDR3 DNA reads TGCGCCAGCAGCTTGGATCCACAAGTCGCCTACGAGCAGTACTTC.

CDR3 protein: CASSRSGGARETQYF. The CDR3 DNA reads TGTGCCAGCAGCCGGTCAGGGGGGGCACGAGAGACCCAGTACTTC. The chain links TRBV5-8 to TRBJ2-5, with D possibly called TRBD1 or TRBD2 (7 bases each). CDR1 SGHTS and CDR2 YDEGEE come from the germline V gene. CDR3 size: 15 residues. Trimming pared 4 bases from V and 4 bases from J, leaving 17 bases between.

This clone was seen a few times. The V call is TRBV19, the J call TRBJ2-5; 7 bases line up with TRBD2. CDR1 LNHDA and CDR2 SQIVND come from the germline V gene (reference sequence). The CDR3 is made up of 11 amino acids. The V and J ends lost 6 bases and 5 bases, in that order; junction bases with no gene match: 0. The DNA of the CDR3 is TGTGCCAGTAGGCGGGGGGAGACCCAGTACTTC. The encoded protein is CASRRGETQYF.

The V gene is TRBV19, the J gene TRBJ2-6, with TRBD2 as a possible D gene (7 bases). Germline CDR1 reads LNHDA; CDR2 reads SQIVND (reference sequence). Trimming took 8 bases from V and 0 from J, leaving 17 bases between them. The CDR3 totals 17 residues. CDR3 in DNA: TGTGCCAGTGTTTCGGGGGCTAGCGGCTCTGGGGCCAACGTCCTGACTTTC. Translating gives CASVSGASGSGANVLTF. Complete variable domain (other parts from reference TRBV19 and TRBJ2-6): DGGITQSPKYLFRKEGQNVTLSCEQNLNHDAMYWYRQDPGQGLRLIYYSQIVNDFQKGDIAEGYSVSREKKESFPLTVTSAQKNPTAFYLCASVSGASGSGANVLTFGAGSRLTVL.

The rearrangement joins TRBV10-3 to TRBJ2-3, with 8 nucleotides matching TRBD2. Trimming removed 3 bases from V and 5 bases from J; junction bases left unmatched: 10. Germline loops: CDR1 ENHRY, CDR2 SYGVKD. The CDR3 runs 16 residues. The CDR3 DNA reads TGTGCCATCAGTGACCCCCATAGCGGGAAGGGAGATACGCAGTATTTT. This codes for CAISDPHSGKGDTQYF.

This clone is medium-sized (0.01 to 0.1%) by share. This sequence joins TRBV7-6 and TRBJ1-6; the match to TRBD1 covers 8 bases. After removal of 5 bases from V and 5 bases from J, the junction contained 11 bases not matched to a gene. The CDR3 is made up of 17 amino acids. Germline loops: CDR1 SGHVS, CDR2 FNYEAQ. The CDR3 region has the DNA TGTGCCAGCAGCCCGGACAGGGCCCCCTATCATAATTCACCCCTCCACTTT. Its translation is CASSPDRAPYHNSPLHF.

Within the sample, this clone is medium-sized (0.01 to 0.1%). The rearrangement joins TRBV15 to TRBJ1-2; 9 bases agree with TRBD1. J lost 8 bases, V lost 6 bases, and 10 bases had no gene match. The CDR3 runs 14 residues. Germline V gives CDR1 LNHNV, CDR2 YYDKDF (reference sequence). The CDR3 here is CATRTTGTGNGYTF. The CDR3 bases are TGTGCCACCAGAACTACCGGGACAGGGAACGGCTACACCTTC.

The chain is built from TRBV3-1 (or the pseudogene TRBV3-2) and TRBJ1-2; 9 bases fit TRBD1. Germline CDR1 and CDR2: LGHDT and YNNKEL (reference sequence). J gave up 5 bases and V 4 bases, and 8 bases lay outside the gene matches. The CDR3 loop spans 15 amino acids. This CDR3 reads CASSPGQGSRYGYTF. CDR3 DNA sequence: TGTGCCAGCAGCCCCGGACAGGGGTCCCGGTATGGCTACACCTTC.

Relative to its sample, this clone is medium-sized. The chain couples TRBV4-2 to TRBJ1-5, with 7 bases aligning to TRBD1. J was trimmed by 2 bases and V by 4 bases; bases with no gene match: 32. From germline, CDR1 is LGHNA and CDR2 YNFKEQ. This CDR3 contains 24 residues. The CDR3 DNA sequence: TGTGCCAGCAGCCCCCCAGAAAGTTCGGGAGGGGGCGCGCGGGTAGAGGAGCGCAATCAGCCCCAGCATTTT. Translation: CASSPPESSGGGARVEERNQPQHF.

CDR3: CASSLEGSIGGGGPKETQYF. DNA for the CDR3: TGTGCCAGCTCACTGGAGGGGTCCATTGGCGGAGGGGGGCCCAAAGAGACCCAGTACTTC. The rearrangement links TRBV18 to TRBJ2-5; D tentatively reads TRBD1 or TRBD2 (6 bases each). The germline gives CDR1 KGHSH, CDR2 LQKENI. CDR3 length equals 20 residues. Trimming took 4 bases from V and 3 from J, leaving 30 bases between them.

This clone was found a few times. The rearrangement links TRBV7-2 to TRBJ1-4; D is unresolved. The CDR3 runs to 17 residues. CDR1 and CDR2 from the germline V gene are SGHTA and FQGNSA. Trimming stripped 2 bases from V and 0 bases from J, with 13 bases between. CDR3 in amino acids: CASSLLVTGTTNEKLFF. The CDR3 DNA is TGTGCCAGCAGCTTATTGGTTACGGGGACAACTAATGAAAAACTGTTTTTT.

This clone occurred once. The gene calls are TRBV6-2 or TRBV6-3 and TRBJ2-3; 12 nucleotides align to TRBD2. The CDR3 extends over 16 amino acids. After removal of 6 bases from V and 2 bases from J, the junction contained 6 bases not matched to a gene. CDR1 and CDR2 from the germline V gene are MNHEY and SVGEGT. The CDR3 bases are TGTGCCAGCAGCCCTGGGACTAGCGGGTACACAGATACGCAGTATTTT. This codes for CASSPGTSGYTDTQYF.

This clone was seen only once. This chain joins TRBV6-5 and TRBJ1-1; D is undetermined. Germline V gene sequence: CDR1 MNHEY, CDR2 SVGAGI. Trimming shortened V by 2 bases and J by 2 bases, and 12 bases separated the two germline ends. This CDR3 comprises 15 residues. CDR3 DNA sequence: TGTGCCAGCAGTTACCCCGGCAGGAAAAACACTGAAGCTTTCTTT. Protein: CASSYPGRKNTEAFF.

This clone is a singleton in its sample. The chain uses TRBV5-6 and TRBJ2-7; D assignment may be TRBD1 or TRBD2 (5 bases each). Deletions cut 3 bases from V and 2 bases from J, with 12 bases between. In germline, CDR1 is SGHDT, CDR2 YYEEEE. This CDR3 has 14 residues. The CDR3 DNA sequence: TGTGCCAGCAGCTCATCCATGGGGGCCTACGAGCAGTACTTC. It translates to CASSSSMGAYEQYF.

This clone was found once. J is TRBJ2-5 and V is TRBV7-8; TRBD1 matches 7 bases. The V and J ends lost 5 bases and 2 bases, in that order; junction bases with no gene match: 11. The CDR3 has 16 residues. Germline CDR1 is SGHVS and CDR2 is FQNEAQ. The chain's CDR3 is CASSPQGVRGQETQYF. The CDR3 coding sequence is TGTGCCAGCAGCCCCCAGGGGGTGAGAGGACAAGAGACCCAGTACTTC.

This clone occurred a few times. V gene TRBV13 combines with J gene TRBJ2-7; a weak D match, TRBD2 (7 bases). The length of the CDR3 is 13 residues. Trimming cost V 4 bases and J 4 bases, with 11 bases left between them. Germline lookup yields CDR1 PRHDT and CDR2 FYEKMQ (reference sequence). DNA for the CDR3: TGTGCCAGCAGCTGGGGGGGGCTGTACGAGCAGTACTTC. It yields the protein CASSWGGLYEQYF.

The V gene is TRBV7-9, the J gene TRBJ2-7, with D hard to call. The CDR3 covers 12 residues. Per germline, CDR1 SEHNR and CDR2 FQNEAQ (reference sequence). V was clipped by 6 bases and J by 2 bases, with 8 bases between them. CDR3: CASRQETYEQYF. CDR3 nucleotides: TGTGCCAGCAGGCAAGAGACCTACGAGCAGTACTTC.

The J gene is TRBJ2-3, the V gene TRBV10-3, with 11 bases matching TRBD2. Trimming took 0 bases from V and 5 from J; bases not matched to a gene: 7. Germline lookup yields CDR1 ENHRY and CDR2 SYGVKD. The CDR3 loop spans 17 amino acids. The CDR3 DNA reads TGTGCCATCAGTGAGTCGATTAGCGGGGGGGCCAGAGATACGCAGTATTTT. Amino acid sequence: CAISESISGGARDTQYF.

Only a few counts were recorded for this clone. The chain has TRBV7-8 and TRBJ1-3; 10 nucleotides agree with TRBD1. Germline V gene lookup returns CDR1 SGHVS and CDR2 FQNEAQ. The CDR3 runs 14 residues. The trim removed 1 base at V and 7 bases at J, leaving 1 base unmatched. The CDR3 sequence: CASSLGQGANTIYF. CDR3 nucleotides: TGTGCCAGCAGCTTAGGACAGGGGGCGAACACCATATATTTT.

This chain uses TRBV29-1 with TRBJ1-2, with a tentative D call TRBD1 (5 bases). Germline V CDR1 and CDR2: SQVTM, ANQGSEA. CDR3 length: 13 amino acids. The CDR3 reads CSAPRGVGGGYTF. The CDR3 coding sequence is TGCAGTGCCCCCCGGGGTGTGGGGGGTGGCTACACCTTC.

Sample share makes this clone medium-sized (0.01 to 0.1%). The chain carries TRBV6-2 or TRBV6-3 and TRBJ2-1; 10 nucleotides line up with TRBD2. V lost 4 bases and J lost 0; bases outside the gene matches: 9. Germline V gives CDR1 MNHEY, CDR2 SVGEGT. This CDR3 has 18 residues. The CDR3 DNA reads TGTGCCAGCAGTTCCCCAGCGGGAGGGAAGAGCTCCTACAATGAGCAGTTCTTC. Translating it yields CASSSPAGGKSSYNEQFF.